This passage covers 17 T cell receptor beta chains from one sample sequenced in a study of PD-L1 blockade in urothelial cancer. The assay was immunoSEQ multiplex PCR, and TCRdb's table has in-frame clones only and misses some. The table shows about 110,000 clones, with around 90% occurring only once. Time point noted: peripheral blood 6 weeks after treatment start. This specimen consisted of PBMCs, obtained around atezolizumab (anti-PD-L1) treatment. These receptor sequences come from a man aged 60 to 75 with urothelial cancer.

This chain links TRBV7-9 with TRBJ2-7; 9 bases align to TRBD2. The CDR3 loop spans 18 amino acids. Trimming took 1 base from V and 3 from J; bases not matched to a gene: 13. The germline gives CDR1 SEHNR, CDR2 FQNEAQ (reference sequence). The CDR3 coding sequence is TGTGCCAGCAGCTTAGAACCCCTCGTTCAGCGGGGGGTCTACGAGCAGTACTTC. Encoded protein: CASSLEPLVQRGVYEQYF.

The chain carries TRBV28 and TRBJ2-7; weak D call: TRBD1 (5 bases). The V and J ends lost 5 bases and 4 bases respectively, with 18 bases between them. Germline CDR1 MDHEN, CDR2 SYDVKM. CDR3 length: 15 amino acids. As DNA, the CDR3 is TGTGCCAGCAGTCAGCTCCAGGGCTTCGAATACGAGCAGTACTTC. Encoded protein: CASSQLQGFEYEQYF.

The chain has TRBV4-3 and TRBJ2-3, with D hard to call. Germline loops: CDR1 LGHNA, CDR2 YSLEER. The germline V and J ends were trimmed by 6 bases and 1 base, with 14 bases remaining between them. CDR3 size: 15 residues. CDR3 sequence (DNA): TGCGCCAGCAGTGCCGGAGCCACCGGCACAGATACGCAGTATTTT. It codes for CASSAGATGTDTQYF.

The genes are TRBV7-9 and TRBJ1-1; D is unclear. Germline loops: CDR1 SEHNR, CDR2 FQNEAQ (reference sequence). This CDR3 has 13 residues. V was pared by 5 bases and J by 6 bases, with 13 bases between. The CDR3 region is CASSAPAIAEAFF. DNA for the CDR3: TGTGCCAGCAGCGCACCTGCTATCGCTGAAGCTTTCTTT.

V is TRBV19 and J is TRBJ2-5; 8 bases agree with TRBD1. Trimming cost V 1 base and J 3 bases; bases outside gene matches: 4. This CDR3 is 15 amino acids long. Germline CDR1 is LNHDA and CDR2 is SQIVND (reference sequence). The CDR3 coding sequence is TGTGCCAGTAGTATAGTCCAGGGGGCGAAAGAGACCCAGTACTTC. Its protein product is CASSIVQGAKETQYF.

Details on this clone: A read error may account for a junction end that differs from germline. The CDR3 DNA is TGCGCCAGCAGCCAAGAGGGCCGAGGGAGTGAAGTTTTCTTT. Protein sequence: CASSQEGRGSEVFF. The V and J genes are TRBV4-1 and TRBJ1-1; D is uncertain. The CDR3 is made up of 14 amino acids. The germline V gene encodes CDR1 MGHRA and CDR2 YSYEKL.

This chain uses TRBV19 with TRBJ2-7; perhaps TRBD1 as D (6 bases). V lost 6 bases and J 5 bases, leaving 17 bases between the germline ends. The CDR3 extends over 14 amino acids. Germline CDR1 and CDR2: LNHDA and SQIVND (reference sequence). The CDR3 is CASRPTGSSDEQYF. DNA of the CDR3: TGTGCCAGTAGGCCTACAGGGTCAAGCGACGAGCAGTACTTC.

The gene calls are TRBV28 and TRBJ2-3, with a tentative D call TRBD1 (6 bases). CDR3 size: 16 residues. The germline CDR1 and CDR2 sequences are MDHEN and SYDVKM. The V end was cut by 4 bases, the J end by 2 bases, with 16 bases between. The DNA for the CDR3 is TGTGCCAGCAGTTCCCCTGGACAGCCCCTCACAGATACGCAGTATTTT. It is translated as CASSSPGQPLTDTQYF.

The V and J genes are TRBV18 and TRBJ1-3; TRBD1 matches 7 bases. The CDR3 covers 17 residues. Germline assignment: CDR1 KGHSH and CDR2 LQKENI. J lost 1 base, V lost 2 bases, and 8 bases had no gene match. The CDR3 sequence: CASSPSIPGQSGNTIYF. DNA for the CDR3: TGTGCCAGCTCACCATCCATCCCGGGACAGTCTGGAAACACCATATATTTT.

The J gene is TRBJ1-1, the V gene TRBV9; 8 bases are shared with TRBD1. Germline CDR1 and CDR2: SGDLS and YYNGEE. There are 13 residues in the CDR3. This chain's CDR3 is CASRGPGSTEAFF. In nucleotides, the CDR3 is TGTGCGTCCAGGGGGCCCGGAAGCACTGAAGCTTTCTTT.

The chain recombines TRBV9 with TRBJ2-3; 8 bases line up with TRBD1. This CDR3 has 16 residues. Unmatched junction bases numbered 5, after V lost 0 bases and J lost 2 bases. In germline, CDR1 is SGDLS, CDR2 YYNGEE. As DNA, the CDR3 is TGTGCCAGCAGCGTAGGCGGGACAGGAGTCACAGATACGCAGTATTTT. Translation gives CASSVGGTGVTDTQYF. Variable domain in full (rest from reference TRBV9 and TRBJ2-3): DSGVTQTPKHLITATGQRVTLRCSPRSGDLSVYWYQQSLDQGLQFLIQYYNGEERAKGNILERFSAQQFPDLHSELNLSSLELGDSALYFCASSVGGTGVTDTQYFGPGTRLTVL.

The J gene is TRBJ2-7, the V gene TRBV16, with D perhaps TRBD1 (6 bases). The CDR3 extends over 15 amino acids. CDR1 is KGHSY, CDR2 FQNENV, per germline. V lost 1 base, J lost 9 bases, and 19 bases lay in between. CDR3 sequence (DNA): TGTGCCAGCAGCCAATATCGGGACATCTTTTGGGGGCAGTACTTC. As protein: CASSQYRDIFWGQYF. The full variable domain, rest sourced from reference TRBV16 and TRBJ2-7, is GEEVAQTPKHLVRGEGQKAKLYCAPIKGHSYVFWYQQVLKNEFKFLISFQNENVFDETGMPKERFSAKCLPNSPCSLEIQATKLEDSAVYFCASSQYRDIFWGQYFGPGTRLTVT.

J is TRBJ2-7 and V is TRBV14; 8 bases map to TRBD2. The CDR3 extends over 16 amino acids. CDR1 and CDR2 (germline): SGHDN, FVKESK. The J segment lost 5 bases and the V segment lost 1 base, leaving 10 bases of the junction unmatched. The CDR3 region is CASSQGKSGGRDEQYF. The CDR3 DNA sequence: TGTGCCAGCAGCCAAGGGAAGTCGGGGGGGCGCGACGAGCAGTACTTC.

The rearrangement links TRBV5-5 to TRBJ2-3; D is possibly TRBD2 (6 bases). This CDR3 comprises 14 residues. Trimming shortened V by 5 bases and J by 3 bases, and 13 bases separated the two germline ends. Per the germline V gene, CDR1 is SGHKS and CDR2 is YYEKEE (reference sequence). For the CDR3, the DNA is TGTGCCAGCAGGTTCGCTAGCGCAACAGATACGCAGTATTTT. It codes for CASRFASATDTQYF.

The J gene is TRBJ2-1, the V gene TRBV5-5, with a possible D match to TRBD2 (5 bases). The germline V gene has CDR1 SGHKS and CDR2 YYEKEE (reference sequence). V was cut by 0 bases and J by 7 bases, with 11 bases left in between. This CDR3 region has 14 residues. The CDR3 protein is CASSLVVLANEQFF. CDR3 nucleotide sequence: TGTGCCAGCAGCTTGGTCGTCCTAGCAAATGAGCAGTTCTTC. Full variable domain (rest looked up from reference TRBV5-5 and TRBJ2-1): DAGVTQSPTHLIKTRGQQVTLRCSPISGHKSVSWYQQVLGQGPQFIFQYYEKEERGRGNFPDRFSARQFPNYSSELNVNALLLGDSALYLCASSLVVLANEQFFGPGTRLTVL.

This clone occurred once. This rearrangement joins TRBV18 to TRBJ2-3; 8 bases are shared with TRBD2. This CDR3 region has 14 residues. Germline V CDR1 and CDR2: KGHSH, LQKENI. The V and J ends lost 2 bases and 6 bases, in that order; junction bases with no gene match: 4. The CDR3 loop is CASSPYSGSDTQYF. The CDR3, as DNA: TGTGCCAGCTCACCATACAGCGGGAGTGATACGCAGTATTTT.

V gene TRBV4-1 combines with J gene TRBJ2-2; tentative D call: TRBD1 (5 bases). Germline V CDR1 and CDR2: MGHRA, YSYEKL. This CDR3 contains 17 residues. V was shortened by 0 bases and J by 4 bases, with 15 bases between the two germline ends. The CDR3 here is CASSQEAADRGTGELFF. For the CDR3, the DNA is TGCGCCAGCAGCCAAGAGGCGGCGGATAGGGGCACCGGGGAGCTGTTTTTT.